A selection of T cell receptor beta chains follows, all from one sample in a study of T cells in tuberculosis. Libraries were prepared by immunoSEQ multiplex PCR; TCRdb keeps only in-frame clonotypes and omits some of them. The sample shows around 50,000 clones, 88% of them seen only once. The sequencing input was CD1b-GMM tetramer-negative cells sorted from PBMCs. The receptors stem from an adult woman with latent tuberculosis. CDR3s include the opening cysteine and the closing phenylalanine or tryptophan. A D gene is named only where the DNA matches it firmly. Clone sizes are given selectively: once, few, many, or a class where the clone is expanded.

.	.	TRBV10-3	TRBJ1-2	CAISEVTGPYYGYTF	TGTGCCATCAGTGAGGTCACAGGGCCCTACTATGGCTACACCTTC
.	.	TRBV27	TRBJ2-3	CASSYGASTDTQYF	TGTGCCAGCAGTTATGGAGCTAGCACAGATACGCAGTATTTT
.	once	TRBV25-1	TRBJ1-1	CASSGSGAGFTEAFF	TGTGCCAGCAGTGGATCTGGCGCGGGGTTTACTGAAGCTTTCTTT
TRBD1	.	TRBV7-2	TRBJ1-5	CASSLGQGFPPQHF	TGTGCCAGCAGCTTGGGACAGGGTTTTCCGCCCCAGCATTTT
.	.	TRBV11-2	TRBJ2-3	CASSPWALTDTQYF	TGTGCCAGCAGCCCGTGGGCCCTCACAGATACGCAGTATTTT
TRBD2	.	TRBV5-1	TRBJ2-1	CASSLGTSGWYNEQFF	TGCGCCAGCAGCTTGGGGACTAGCGGGTGGTACAATGAGCAGTTCTTC
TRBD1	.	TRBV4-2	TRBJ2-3	CASSQGGTGSDTQYF	TGTGCCAGCAGCCAAGGTGGGACAGGATCAGATACGCAGTATTTT
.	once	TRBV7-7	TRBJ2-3	CASSLSVRDTQYF	TGTGCTAGCAGCTTAAGTGTCCGGGATACGCAGTATTTT
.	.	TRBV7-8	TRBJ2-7	CASSTPVGGSYEQYF	TGTGCCAGCAGCACACCGGTCGGGGGCTCCTACGAGCAGTACTTC
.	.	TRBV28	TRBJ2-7	CASSHGYEQYF	TGTGCCAGCAGTCACGGGTACGAGCAGTACTTC
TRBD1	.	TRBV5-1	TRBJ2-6	CASSLRTGGSGANVLTF	TGCGCCAGCAGCTTGCGGACAGGGGGATCTGGGGCCAACGTCCTGACTTTC
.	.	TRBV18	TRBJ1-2	CASSPSGGYGYTF	TGTGCCAGCTCACCATCGGGAGGCTATGGCTACACCTTC
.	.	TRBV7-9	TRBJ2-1	CASSAPGKEQDEQFF	TGTGCCAGCAGCGCTCCCGGTAAAGAGCAGGATGAGCAGTTCTTC
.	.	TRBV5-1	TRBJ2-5	CASSFHKGTPGGTQYF	TGCGCCAGCAGCTTTCACAAAGGGACACCGGGCGGGACCCAGTACTTC
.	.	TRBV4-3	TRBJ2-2	CASSQVLDRSTGELFF	TGCGCCAGCAGCCAAGTCTTAGACAGGTCTACCGGGGAGCTGTTTTTT
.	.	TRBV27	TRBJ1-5	CASSSLRHPYQPQHF	TGTGCCAGCAGTTCACTCAGACACCCCTATCAGCCCCAGCATTTT
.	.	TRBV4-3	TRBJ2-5	CASSQDAGETQYF	TGCGCCAGCAGCCAAGACGCGGGCGAGACCCAGTACTTC
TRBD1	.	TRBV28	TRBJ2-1	CASSLNRGGDEQFF	TGTGCCAGCAGTTTAAACAGGGGTGGCGATGAGCAGTTCTTC
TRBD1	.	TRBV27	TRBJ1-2	CASSLHPGQGIFGGYGYTF	TGTGCCAGCAGTTTACATCCGGGACAGGGGATTTTCGGGGGCTATGGCTACACCTTC
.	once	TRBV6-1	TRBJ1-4	CASSEPLQGTNEKLFF	TGTGCCAGCAGTGAACCACTACAGGGAACTAATGAAAAACTGTTTTTT
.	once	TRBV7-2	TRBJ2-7	CASSLEGGGYEQYF	TGTGCCAGCAGCTTAGAGGGGGGGGGCTACGAGCAGTACTTC
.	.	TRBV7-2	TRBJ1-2	CASSNPADGYTF	TGTGCCAGCAGCAATCCGGCGGATGGCTACACCTTC
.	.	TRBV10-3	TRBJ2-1	CAISDPDAGLTYNEQFF	TGTGCCATCAGTGACCCGGACGCGGGATTGACCTACAATGAGCAGTTCTTC
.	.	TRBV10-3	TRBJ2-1	CAISGGPDEQFF	TGTGCCATCAGTGGAGGGCCGGATGAGCAGTTCTTC
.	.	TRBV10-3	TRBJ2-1	CAIGAGTYNEQFF	TGTGCCATCGGGGCGGGAACCTACAATGAGCAGTTCTTC
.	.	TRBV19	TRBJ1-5	CASSIVFRGPQHF	TGTGCCAGTAGTATAGTTTTCAGGGGGCCCCAGCATTTT
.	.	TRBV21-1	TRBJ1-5	CAGTGGRSNQPQHF	TGTGCCGGGACAGGGGGGCGCAGCAATCAGCCCCAGCATTTT
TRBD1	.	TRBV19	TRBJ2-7	CASSIQGASYEQYF	TGTGCCAGTAGTATCCAGGGGGCCTCCTACGAGCAGTACTTC
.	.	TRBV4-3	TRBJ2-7	CASSPALSFYEQYF	TGCGCCAGCAGCCCAGCGCTTAGCTTCTACGAGCAGTACTTC
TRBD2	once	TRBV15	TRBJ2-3	CATSRDPSGLDDTQYF	TGTGCCACCAGCAGAGATCCTAGCGGGCTGGATGATACGCAGTATTTT